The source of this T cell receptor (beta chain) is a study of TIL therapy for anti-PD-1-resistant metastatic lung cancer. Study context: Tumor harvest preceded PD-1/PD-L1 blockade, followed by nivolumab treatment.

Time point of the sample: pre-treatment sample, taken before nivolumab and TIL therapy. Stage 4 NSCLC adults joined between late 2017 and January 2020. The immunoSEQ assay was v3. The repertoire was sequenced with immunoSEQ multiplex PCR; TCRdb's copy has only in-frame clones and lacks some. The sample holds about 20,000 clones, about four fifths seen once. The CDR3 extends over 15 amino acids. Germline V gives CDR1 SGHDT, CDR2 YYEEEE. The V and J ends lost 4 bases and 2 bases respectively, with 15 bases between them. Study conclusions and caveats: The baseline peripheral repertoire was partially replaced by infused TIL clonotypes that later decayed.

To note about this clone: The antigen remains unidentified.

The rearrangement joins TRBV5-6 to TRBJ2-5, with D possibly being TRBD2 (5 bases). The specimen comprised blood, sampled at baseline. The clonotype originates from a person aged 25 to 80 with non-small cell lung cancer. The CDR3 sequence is CASSPYLAPQETQYF. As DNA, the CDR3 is TGTGCCAGCAGCCCATACCTAGCACCACAAGAGACCCAGTACTTC.